This section outlines one T cell receptor beta chain sequence together with its context. This sample stems from a study of OX40 agonist ivuxolimab in advanced cancers. CDR1 and CDR2 from the germline V gene are MNHEY and SMNVEV (reference sequence). Deletions cut 5 bases from V and 5 bases from J, with 25 bases between. CDR3 size: 18 residues. Generated by immunoSEQ multiplex PCR, the TCRdb table keeps only in-frame clones and is missing some. The table records tens of thousands of clones, over 80% of them present only once. The TCR originated in an adult with an advanced solid tumor such as melanoma, head and neck, liver or kidney cancer. The V and J genes are TRBV27 and TRBJ1-5, with D unclear. Sample: CD4+ or CD8+ T cells sorted from blood, taken in a trial of the OX40 agonist ivuxolimab. The CDR3 region has the DNA TGTGCCAGCAGTCCGACCCCTACTCTAGGGAAGAGTGATCAGCCCCAGCATTTT. It codes for CASSPTPTLGKSDQPQHF.